Given below is one TCR beta chain in context. V lost 6 bases and J lost 3; bases outside the gene matches: 7. This CDR3 has 14 residues. Germline V gene lookup returns CDR1 LNHDA and CDR2 SQIVND (reference sequence). 13 Jbeta primers and 60 Vbeta primers were used for the PCR. Measured with immunoSEQ multiplex PCR; TCRdb has only the in-frame clones, and not every one. Of roughly 150,000 clones detected, approximately 70% appear once; the ten largest clones hold approximately 1.6%. The data stem from a study of cytomegalovirus exposure and HLA in healthy donors. Input material: PBMCs. This receptor was obtained from a woman in her twenties or thirties in good health and CMV-seronegative. The rearrangement uses TRBV19 and TRBJ2-5; 7 nucleotides match TRBD2. The CDR3 region has the DNA TGTGCCAGTAGAAGATCTAGCGGAAAAGAGACCCAGTACTTC. Translating gives CASRRSSGKETQYF.